This T cell receptor (beta chain) stems from a study of blood T cell repertoires in COVID-19. Study information: Some COVID-19 samples were acute and others convalescent; all came from the United States, Italy and Spain. Sources were T cells, B-cell-depleted T cells, or PBMCs; the material itself was cDNA or gDNA.

Germline V gene data show CDR1 as MDHEN and CDR2 as SYDVKM. Losses at the gene ends were 3 bases for V and 5 bases for J; bases not matched to a gene: 5. The CDR3 is made up of 15 amino acids. How the authors handled the data: Amplification of reference gene primers was used by the study to estimate nucleated cell counts. Clones were sequenced by immunoSEQ multiplex PCR, and TCRdb holds only the in-frame ones, with some missing. The V and J calls and clone size were taken over from that table, and D and trimming were inferred from the DNA. The sample records more than 95,000 clones, 85% to 90% being singletons.

The sample taken for sequencing was peripheral blood. This TCR was recovered from a human donor in a cohort sampled during active COVID-19. The chain combines TRBV28 with TRBJ1-5; TRBD1 aligns across 9 bases. This chain's CDR3 is CASSFHRGRDQPQHF. Written as DNA, the CDR3 is TGTGCCAGCAGTTTCCACAGGGGGCGCGATCAGCCCCAGCATTTT.